A single sample gave rise to the 11 T cell receptor beta chains below, sequenced in a study of T cells in Graves' hyperthyroidism and ophthalmopathy. Researchers took RNA transcripts and amplified the TCR beta CDR3 regions from them. TCR CDR3 underwent first-round RT-PCR with the HTBI primer set. MiXCR, run by TCRdb on the multiplex PCR reads, gives a single entry per CDR3 protein. The profile shows over 500,000 distinct CDR3 sequences, around 13% of them singletons. The sequenced sample consisted of blood. All receptors derive from a middle-aged woman with Graves' hyperthyroidism.

The genes are TRBV20-1 and TRBJ2-2, with D maybe TRBD1 (6 bases). Germline V gene data show CDR1 as DFQATT and CDR2 as SNEGSKA (reference sequence). The CDR3 totals 15 residues. V lost 5 bases to trimming and J lost 3 bases, with 16 bases between them. DNA for the CDR3: TGCAGTGCTCCCGGGACCAGGGGCTACACCGGGGAGCTGTTTTTT. It is translated as CSAPGTRGYTGELFF.

This clonotype has a count of ten or more. V and J are TRBV2 and TRBJ2-7; the D gene is possibly TRBD1 (6 bases). Germline V gene lookup returns CDR1 SNHLY and CDR2 FYNNEI. This CDR3 contains 13 residues. V lost 6 bases, J lost 3 bases, and 12 bases lay in between. The CDR3 reads CASSPGHVYEQYF. CDR3 DNA: TGTGCCAGCAGCCCGGGACACGTCTACGAGCAGTACTTC.

The rearrangement links TRBV4-1 to TRBJ2-5; unclear D gene. This CDR3 region has 16 residues. Between the trimmed V and J ends, which lost 0 bases and 5 bases, there was a span of 16 bases. CDR1 MGHRA and CDR2 YSYEKL come from the germline V gene. CDR3 in DNA: TGCGCCAGCAGCCAAGAGGCTCTAGGGCAAAAGGAGACCCAGTACTTC. It encodes CASSQEALGQKETQYF.

This clonotype was detected many times. This sequence joins TRBV5-1 and TRBJ2-3, with D tentatively TRBD2 (6 bases). The CDR3 consists of 15 residues. The ends were cut back, 7 bases at V and 0 bases at J, with 15 bases in the middle. The germline V gene has CDR1 SGHRS and CDR2 YFSETQ. CDR3 loop: CASRSGLTSTDTQYF. The CDR3 DNA follows: TGCGCCAGCCGTTCGGGACTCACTAGCACAGATACGCAGTATTTT.

This chain connects TRBV10-3 to TRBJ2-3; D is uncertain. Germline CDR1 and CDR2: ENHRY and SYGVKD. Trimming shortened V by 0 bases and J by 0 bases, and 4 bases separated the two germline ends. The CDR3 extends over 14 amino acids. The CDR3 reads CAISESASTDTQYF. The CDR3 nucleotides read TGTGCCATCAGTGAGTCGGCTAGCACAGATACGCAGTATTTT.

V is TRBV3-1 and J is TRBJ1-2, with 12 bases aligning to TRBD1. V gave up 2 bases and J gave up 8 bases; unmatched junction bases: 9. This CDR3 is built from 16 residues. From germline, CDR1 is LGHDT and CDR2 YNNKEL (reference sequence). CDR3 in amino acids: CASSQTPGQGAFGYTF. The CDR3 coding sequence is TGTGCCAGCAGCCAAACTCCGGGACAGGGGGCTTTCGGCTACACCTTC.

This clonotype was seen at least ten times. The chain combines TRBV20-1 with TRBJ2-7; D may be TRBD2 (6 bases). Gene TRBJ2-1 matches the end of the DNA better, so the J call may be wrong. Germline V gives CDR1 DFQATT, CDR2 SNEGSKA (reference sequence). CDR3 length equals 14 residues. The CDR3 region is CSARSGGVSYEQFF. CDR3 nucleotides: TGCAGTGCTAGAAGCGGAGGGGTTTCCTACGAGCAGTTCTTC.

This clonotype was seen repeatedly, ten times or more. The gene calls are TRBV20-1 and TRBJ2-7, with 7 positions matching TRBD2. Trimming at V came to 3 bases and at J to 6 bases, leaving 11 bases not matched to a gene. This CDR3 has 14 residues. Germline V gene sequence: CDR1 DFQATT, CDR2 SNEGSKA (reference sequence). The CDR3 reads CSASPASGNSEQYF. The DNA for the CDR3 is TGCAGTGCTAGCCCAGCCAGCGGGAATTCCGAGCAGTACTTC.

The sample holds many counts of this clonotype. This CDR3 is CAISESGERVNNEQFF. In nucleotides, the CDR3 is TGTGCCATCAGTGAGTCTGGGGAAAGGGTGAACAATGAGCAGTTCTTC. The chain joins TRBV10-3 to TRBJ2-1; D remains ambiguous. The CDR3 totals 16 residues. V shed 0 bases and J shed 5 bases, with 14 bases lying between them. From germline, CDR1 is ENHRY and CDR2 SYGVKD.

This clonotype was seen a few times. The chain is built from TRBV20-1 and TRBJ2-2; no firm D call. The CDR3 is made up of 14 amino acids. Trimming removed 0 bases from V and 2 bases from J, with 7 bases in between. In germline, CDR1 is DFQATT, CDR2 SNEGSKA (reference sequence). CDR3 region: CSARDSGNTGELFF. CDR3 nucleotides: TGCAGTGCTAGAGATTCGGGTAACACCGGGGAGCTGTTTTTT.

The sample holds many counts of this clonotype. V and J are TRBV28 and TRBJ1-5, with D possibly matching TRBD1 (6 bases). The CDR3 sequence is 15 residues long. V lost 7 bases and J lost 1, with 14 bases in between. Germline CDR1 reads MDHEN; CDR2 reads SYDVKM. CDR3 sequence (DNA): TGTGCCAGCAACCCCGGGACACGGAGCAATCAGCCCCAGCATTTT. It yields the protein CASNPGTRSNQPQHF.